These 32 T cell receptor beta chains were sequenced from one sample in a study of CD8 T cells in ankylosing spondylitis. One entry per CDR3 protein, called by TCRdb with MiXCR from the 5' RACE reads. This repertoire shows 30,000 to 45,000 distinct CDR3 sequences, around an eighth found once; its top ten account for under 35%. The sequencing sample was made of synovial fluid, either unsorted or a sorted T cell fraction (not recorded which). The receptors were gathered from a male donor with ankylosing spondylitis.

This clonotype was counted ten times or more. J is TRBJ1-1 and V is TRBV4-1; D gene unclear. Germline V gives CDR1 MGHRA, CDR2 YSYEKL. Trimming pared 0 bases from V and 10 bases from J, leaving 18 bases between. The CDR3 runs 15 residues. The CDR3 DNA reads TGCGCCAGCAGCCAAGAAAGCGAGCCGCCTGGAGGAGCTTTCTTT. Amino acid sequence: CASSQESEPPGGAFF.

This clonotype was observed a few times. The CDR3 DNA reads TGCAGTGCTAGACCAAGAGGGGATGGTACGCAGTATTTT. Its protein is CSARPRGDGTQYF. The rearrangement uses TRBV20-1 and TRBJ2-3, with D perhaps being TRBD1 or TRBD2 (5 bases each). The CDR3 contains 13 residues. Per germline, CDR1 DFQATT and CDR2 SNEGSKA (reference sequence). Trimming cost V 2 bases and J 8 bases, with 14 bases left between them.

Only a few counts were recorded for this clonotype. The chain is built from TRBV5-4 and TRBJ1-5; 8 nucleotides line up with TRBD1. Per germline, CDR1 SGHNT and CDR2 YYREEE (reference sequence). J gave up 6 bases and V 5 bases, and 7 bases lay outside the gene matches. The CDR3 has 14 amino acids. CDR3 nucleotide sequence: TGTGCCAGCAGTCCCGACAGGGGAGGTCAGCCCCAGCATTTT. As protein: CASSPDRGGQPQHF.

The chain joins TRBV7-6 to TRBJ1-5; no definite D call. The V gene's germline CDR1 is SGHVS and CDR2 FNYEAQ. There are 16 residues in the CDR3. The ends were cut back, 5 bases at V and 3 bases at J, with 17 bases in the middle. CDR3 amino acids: CASSIDAEGDNQPQHF. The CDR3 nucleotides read TGTGCCAGCAGCATAGATGCCGAGGGTGACAATCAGCCCCAGCATTTT.

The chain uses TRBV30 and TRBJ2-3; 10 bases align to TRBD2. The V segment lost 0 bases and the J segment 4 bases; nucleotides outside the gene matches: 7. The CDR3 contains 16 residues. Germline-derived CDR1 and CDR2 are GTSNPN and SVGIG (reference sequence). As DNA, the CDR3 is TGTGCCTGGAGTGTACTTAGCGGGAGGTATCCAGATACGCAGTATTTT. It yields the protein CAWSVLSGRYPDTQYF.

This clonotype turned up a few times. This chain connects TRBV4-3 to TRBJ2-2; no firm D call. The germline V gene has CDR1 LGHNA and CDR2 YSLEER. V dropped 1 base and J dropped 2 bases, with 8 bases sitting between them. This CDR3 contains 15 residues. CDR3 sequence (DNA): TGCGCCAGCAGCCAAGGGGTCCTTAACACCGGGGAGCTGTTTTTT. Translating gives CASSQGVLNTGELFF.

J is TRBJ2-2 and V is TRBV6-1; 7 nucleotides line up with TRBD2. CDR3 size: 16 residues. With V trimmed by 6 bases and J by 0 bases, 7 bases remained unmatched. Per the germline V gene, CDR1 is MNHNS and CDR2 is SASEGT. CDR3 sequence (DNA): TGTGCCAGCAGACCAAGCGGGGTGACGAACACCGGGGAGCTGTTTTTT. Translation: CASRPSGVTNTGELFF.

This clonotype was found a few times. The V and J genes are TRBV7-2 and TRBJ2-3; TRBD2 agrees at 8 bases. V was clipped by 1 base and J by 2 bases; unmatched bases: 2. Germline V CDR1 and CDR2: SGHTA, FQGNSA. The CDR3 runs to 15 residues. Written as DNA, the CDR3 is TGTGCCAGCAGCTTAGTTAGCGGGGACACAGATACGCAGTATTTT. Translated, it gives CASSLVSGDTDTQYF.

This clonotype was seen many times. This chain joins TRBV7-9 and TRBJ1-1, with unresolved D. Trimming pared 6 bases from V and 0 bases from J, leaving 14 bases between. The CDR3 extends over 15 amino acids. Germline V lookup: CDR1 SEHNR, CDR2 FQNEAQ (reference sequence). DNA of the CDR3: TGTGCCAGCAGAAATACCAGAGCAATGAACACTGAAGCTTTCTTT. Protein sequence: CASRNTRAMNTEAFF.

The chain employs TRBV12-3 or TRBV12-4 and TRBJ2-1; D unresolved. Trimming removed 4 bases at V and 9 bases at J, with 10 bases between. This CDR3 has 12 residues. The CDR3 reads CASSSDAGEQFF. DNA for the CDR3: TGTGCCAGCAGTTCCGATGCAGGTGAGCAGTTCTTC.

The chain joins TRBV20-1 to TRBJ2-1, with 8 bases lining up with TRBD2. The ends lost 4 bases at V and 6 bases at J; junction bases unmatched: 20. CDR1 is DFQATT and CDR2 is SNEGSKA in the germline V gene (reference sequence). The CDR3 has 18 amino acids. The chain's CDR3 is CSAKEWLRRGAGGNEQFF. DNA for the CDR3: TGCAGTGCTAAGGAGTGGCTAAGGCGGGGGGCTGGAGGCAATGAGCAGTTCTTC.

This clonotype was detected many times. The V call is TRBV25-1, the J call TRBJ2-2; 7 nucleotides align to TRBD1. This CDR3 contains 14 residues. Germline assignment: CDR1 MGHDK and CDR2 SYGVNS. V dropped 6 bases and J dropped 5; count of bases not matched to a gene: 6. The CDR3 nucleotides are TGTGCCAGCAGGCCCGGGACAGAAACCGGGGAGCTGTTTTTT. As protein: CASRPGTETGELFF.

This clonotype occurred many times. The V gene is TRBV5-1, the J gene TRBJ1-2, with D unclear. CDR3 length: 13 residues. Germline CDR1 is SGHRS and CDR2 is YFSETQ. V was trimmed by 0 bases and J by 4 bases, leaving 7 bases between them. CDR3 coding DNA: TGCGCCAGCAGCTTGGAAAACAGCTATGGCTACACCTTC. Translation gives CASSLENSYGYTF.

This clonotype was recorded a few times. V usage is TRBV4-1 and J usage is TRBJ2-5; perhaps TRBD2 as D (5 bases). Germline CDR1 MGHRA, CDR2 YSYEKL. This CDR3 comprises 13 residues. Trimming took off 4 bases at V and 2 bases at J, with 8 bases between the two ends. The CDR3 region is CASSLRTQETQYF. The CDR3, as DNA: TGCGCCAGCAGCCTTCGGACTCAAGAGACCCAGTACTTC.

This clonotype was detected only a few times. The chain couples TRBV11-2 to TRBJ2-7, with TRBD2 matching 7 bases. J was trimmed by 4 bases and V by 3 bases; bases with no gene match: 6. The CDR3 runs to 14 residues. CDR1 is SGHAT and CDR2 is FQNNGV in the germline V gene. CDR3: CASSLAGDPYEQYF. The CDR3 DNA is TGTGCCAGCAGCTTGGCGGGAGACCCGTACGAGCAGTACTTC.

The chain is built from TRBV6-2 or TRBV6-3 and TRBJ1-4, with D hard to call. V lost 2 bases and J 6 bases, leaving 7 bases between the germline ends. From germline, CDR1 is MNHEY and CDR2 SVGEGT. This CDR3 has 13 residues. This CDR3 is CASSYRKDEKLFF. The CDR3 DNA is TGTGCCAGCAGTTACAGGAAGGATGAAAAACTGTTTTTT.

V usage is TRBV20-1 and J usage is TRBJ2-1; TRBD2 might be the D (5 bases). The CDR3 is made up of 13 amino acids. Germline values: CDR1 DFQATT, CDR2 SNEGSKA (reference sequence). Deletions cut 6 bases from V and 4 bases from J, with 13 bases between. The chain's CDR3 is CSALPRGYNEQFF. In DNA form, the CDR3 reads TGCAGTGCCCTCCCCCGAGGGTACAATGAGCAGTTCTTC.

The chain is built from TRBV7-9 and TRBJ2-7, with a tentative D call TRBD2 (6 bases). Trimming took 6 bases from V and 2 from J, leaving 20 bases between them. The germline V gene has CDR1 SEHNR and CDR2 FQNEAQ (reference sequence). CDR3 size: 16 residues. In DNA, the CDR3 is TGTGCCAGCAGTTCGCGGGCGGGGACCACCCCCTACGAGCAGTACTTC. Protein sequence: CASSSRAGTTPYEQYF.

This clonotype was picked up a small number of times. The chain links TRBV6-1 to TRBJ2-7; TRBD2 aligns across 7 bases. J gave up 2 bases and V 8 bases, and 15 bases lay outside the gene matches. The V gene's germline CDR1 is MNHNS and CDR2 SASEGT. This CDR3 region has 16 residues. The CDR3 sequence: CASQRSIASGAYEQYF. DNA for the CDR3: TGTGCCAGCCAACGATCCATAGCTAGCGGAGCCTACGAGCAGTACTTC.

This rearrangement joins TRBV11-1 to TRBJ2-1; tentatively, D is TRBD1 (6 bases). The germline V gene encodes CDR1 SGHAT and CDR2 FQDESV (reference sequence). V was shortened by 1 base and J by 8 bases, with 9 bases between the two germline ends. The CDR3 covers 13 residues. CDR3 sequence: CASSLGRQDEQFF. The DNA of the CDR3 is TGTGCCAGCAGCTTAGGCCGACAGGATGAGCAGTTCTTC.

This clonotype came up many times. In DNA, the CDR3 is TGCAGTGCCTTACAGGGAAACACTGAAGCTTTCTTT. Residues: CSALQGNTEAFF. This sequence joins TRBV20-1 and TRBJ1-1, with D possibly being TRBD1 (6 bases). CDR3 length equals 12 residues. With 6 bases removed from V and 2 bases from J, the gap between germline ends came to 10 bases. Germline V gives CDR1 DFQATT, CDR2 SNEGSKA (reference sequence).

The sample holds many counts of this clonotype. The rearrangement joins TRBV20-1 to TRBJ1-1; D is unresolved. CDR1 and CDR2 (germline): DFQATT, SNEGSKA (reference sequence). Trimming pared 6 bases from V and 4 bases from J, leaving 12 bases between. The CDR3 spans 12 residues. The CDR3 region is CSAPDDPTEAFF. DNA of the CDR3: TGCAGTGCCCCCGACGACCCCACTGAAGCTTTCTTT.

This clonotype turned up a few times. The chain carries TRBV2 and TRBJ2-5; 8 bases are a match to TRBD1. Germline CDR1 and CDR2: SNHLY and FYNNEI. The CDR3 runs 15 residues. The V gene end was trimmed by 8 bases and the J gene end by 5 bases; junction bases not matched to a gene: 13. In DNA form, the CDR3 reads TGTGCCAGCCTGCCCAGGACAGGGCTGGGGGAGACCCAGTACTTC. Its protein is CASLPRTGLGETQYF.

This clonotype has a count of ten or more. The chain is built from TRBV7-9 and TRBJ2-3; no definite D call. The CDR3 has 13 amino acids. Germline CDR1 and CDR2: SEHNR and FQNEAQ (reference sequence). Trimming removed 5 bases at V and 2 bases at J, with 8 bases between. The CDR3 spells CASSPRITDTQYF. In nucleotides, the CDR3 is TGTGCCAGCAGCCCCCGAATCACAGATACGCAGTATTTT.

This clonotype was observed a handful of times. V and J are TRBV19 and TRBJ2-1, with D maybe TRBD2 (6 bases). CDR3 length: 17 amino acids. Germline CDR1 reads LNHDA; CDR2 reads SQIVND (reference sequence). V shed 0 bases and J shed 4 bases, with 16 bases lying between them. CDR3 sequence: CASSIDLITGAYNEQFF. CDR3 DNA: TGTGCCAGTAGTATAGATCTTATTACGGGAGCTTACAATGAGCAGTTCTTC. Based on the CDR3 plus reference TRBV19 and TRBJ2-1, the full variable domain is DGGITQSPKYLFRKEGQNVTLSCEQNLNHDAMYWYRQDPGQGLRLIYYSQIVNDFQKGDIAEGYSVSREKKESFPLTVTSAQKNPTAFYLCASSIDLITGAYNEQFFGPGTRLTVL.

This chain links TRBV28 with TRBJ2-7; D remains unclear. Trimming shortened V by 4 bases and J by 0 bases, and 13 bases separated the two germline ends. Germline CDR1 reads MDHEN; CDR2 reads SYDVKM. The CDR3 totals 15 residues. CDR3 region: CASSSPRTASYEQYF. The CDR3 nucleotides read TGTGCCAGCAGTTCGCCCCGAACGGCCTCCTACGAGCAGTACTTC.

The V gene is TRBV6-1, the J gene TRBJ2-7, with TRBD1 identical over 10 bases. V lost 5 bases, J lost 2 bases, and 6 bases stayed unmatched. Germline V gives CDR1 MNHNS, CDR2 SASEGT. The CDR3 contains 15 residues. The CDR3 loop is CASSQRQGATYEQYF. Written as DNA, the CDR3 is TGTGCCAGCAGTCAGCGACAGGGGGCTACCTACGAGCAGTACTTC.

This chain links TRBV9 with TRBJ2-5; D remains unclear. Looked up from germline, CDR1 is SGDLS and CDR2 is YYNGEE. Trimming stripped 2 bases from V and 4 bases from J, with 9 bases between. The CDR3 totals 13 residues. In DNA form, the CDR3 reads TGTGCCAGCAGCGTTCACCCGGCAGAGACCCAGTACTTC. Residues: CASSVHPAETQYF.

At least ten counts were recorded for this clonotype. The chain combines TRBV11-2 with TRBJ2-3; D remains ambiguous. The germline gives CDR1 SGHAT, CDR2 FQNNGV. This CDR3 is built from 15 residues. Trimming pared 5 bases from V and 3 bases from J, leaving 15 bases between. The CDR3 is CASSPNNPWTDTQYF. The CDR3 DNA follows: TGTGCCAGCAGCCCCAACAATCCCTGGACAGATACGCAGTATTTT.

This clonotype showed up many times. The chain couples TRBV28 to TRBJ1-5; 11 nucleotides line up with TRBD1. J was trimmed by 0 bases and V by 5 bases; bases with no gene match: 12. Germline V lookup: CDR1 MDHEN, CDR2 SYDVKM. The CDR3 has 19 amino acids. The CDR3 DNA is TGTGCCAGCAGTCCCCCATCGGGACAGGGGGTTTATAGCAATCAGCCCCAGCATTTT. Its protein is CASSPPSGQGVYSNQPQHF.

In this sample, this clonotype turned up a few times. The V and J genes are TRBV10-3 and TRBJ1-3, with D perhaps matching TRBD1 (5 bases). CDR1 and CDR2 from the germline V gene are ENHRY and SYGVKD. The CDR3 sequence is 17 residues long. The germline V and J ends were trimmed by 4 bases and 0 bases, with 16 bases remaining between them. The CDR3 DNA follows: TGTGCCATCAGTGGGTGGGGACGTCTTTTCTCTGGAAACACCATATATTTT. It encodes CAISGWGRLFSGNTIYF.

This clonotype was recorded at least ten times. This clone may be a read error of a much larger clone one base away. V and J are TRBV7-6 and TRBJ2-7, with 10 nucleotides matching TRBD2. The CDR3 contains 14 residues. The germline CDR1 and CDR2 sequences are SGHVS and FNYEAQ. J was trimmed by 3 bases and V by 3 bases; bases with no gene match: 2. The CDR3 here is CASSFTSGDYEQYF. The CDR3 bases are TGTGCCAGCAGCTTCACTAGCGGGGACTACGAGCAGTACTTC.